The clone carrying this T cell receptor beta chain was recorded a few times. Its matching antigen is unknown. As it was prepared, the TCRbeta library received unique molecular identifiers. TCRdb re-analysed the PCR reads in MiXCR, keeping a single row per CDR3 protein. The sample shows some 200,000 distinct CDR3 sequences, 6.6% of them seen only once. This specimen belongs to a study of T-cell reconstitution after alpha-beta-depleted transplantation in children. Overall study findings and caveats: By about two months after transplant, alpha-beta T cells reportedly arose from several hundred graft clones that had expanded. Fresh T-cell production supplied most of the T-cell counts and diversity seen one year after transplant.

Germline V gene data show CDR1 as MDHEN and CDR2 as SYDVKM. The CDR3 consists of 15 residues. V lost 6 bases and J 2 bases, leaving 13 bases between the germline ends. The sequenced sample was PBMCs, obtained before TCRalphabeta/CD19-depleted stem cell transplant. V usage is TRBV28 and J usage is TRBJ1-4; D possibly corresponds to TRBD1 (6 bases). The TCR originated in a boy between 2 and 15 years old with acute lymphoblastic leukemia, due to receive a stem cell transplant. CDR3 sequence: CASRLQGPTNEKLFF. The CDR3 DNA sequence: TGTGCCAGCAGACTTCAGGGGCCGACTAATGAAAAACTGTTTTTT.